These 15 T cell receptor beta chains share one sample of origin, sequenced in a study of cytomegalovirus exposure and HLA in healthy donors (dated by TCRdb to 2017 to 2019). To prepare the library, the immunoSEQ multiplex PCR assay was applied. A mixture of 60 forward primers for TCR Vbeta segments and 13 reverse primers for TCR Jbeta segments was used in the multiplex PCR. The table comes from immuneACCESS by way of TCRdb, which keeps in-frame sequences with V and J called. Part of the clones is missing from these tables; in studies checked, under half for an unresolved V gene and the rest for unknown reasons. Here the sample has 160,000 or so clones; roughly 80% occur a single time. Of the sample, around 13% is held by the ten largest clones. Sequencing input: PBMCs. These receptors were taken from a woman aged 50 to 65 in good health and CMV-seronegative.

The chain uses TRBV2 and TRBJ2-6; 8 bases map to TRBD1. The CDR3 consists of 16 residues. J was trimmed by 2 bases and V by 5 bases; bases with no gene match: 5. CDR1 and CDR2 from the germline V gene are SNHLY and FYNNEI. CDR3 in DNA: TGTGCCAGCAGTTCACAGGGGGGAACTGGGGCCAACGTCCTGACTTTC. This codes for CASSSQGGTGANVLTF.

The chain carries TRBV6-5 and TRBJ2-1, with TRBD2 as a possible D gene (6 bases). Trimming took off 6 bases at V and 5 bases at J, with 17 bases between the two ends. Germline V gene data show CDR1 as MNHEY and CDR2 as SVGAGI. The CDR3 loop spans 15 amino acids. CDR3 in amino acids: CASRGRTTRDNEQFF. In DNA, the CDR3 is TGTGCCAGCAGAGGGAGGACTACCAGAGACAATGAGCAGTTCTTC.

V gene TRBV14 combines with J gene TRBJ1-2; 7 bases agree with TRBD1. Germline assignment: CDR1 SGHDN and CDR2 FVKESK. The trim removed 1 base at V and 7 bases at J, leaving 3 bases unmatched. This CDR3 contains 13 residues. The CDR3 here is CASSQGNRGGYTF. The CDR3 DNA sequence: TGTGCCAGCAGCCAAGGGAACAGGGGTGGCTACACCTTC.

This clone was detected only a few times. The CDR3: CASSLAGPGGTYSGNTIYF. DNA of the CDR3: TGTGCCAGCAGCTTGGCGGGGCCCGGGGGTACCTACTCTGGAAACACCATATATTTT. The chain uses TRBV5-6 and TRBJ1-3; possible D gene TRBD1, 5 bases. The CDR3 runs to 19 residues. V dropped 0 bases and J dropped 0 bases, with 19 bases sitting between them. The germline gives CDR1 SGHDT, CDR2 YYEEEE.

The chain carries TRBV7-9 and TRBJ2-5; 9 nucleotides line up with TRBD2. V dropped 1 base and J dropped 0; count of bases not matched to a gene: 3. Germline V gene sequence: CDR1 SEHNR, CDR2 FQNEAQ (reference sequence). CDR3 length: 16 residues. CDR3 protein: CASSLVSGGYQETQYF. The CDR3 DNA sequence: TGTGCCAGCAGCTTAGTGAGCGGGGGGTACCAAGAGACCCAGTACTTC.

This chain links TRBV5-4 with TRBJ1-1; 7 bases line up with TRBD1. This CDR3 is 15 amino acids long. CDR1 SGHNT and CDR2 YYREEE come from the germline V gene (reference sequence). V shed 4 bases, J shed 5 bases, and the junction held 11 bases outside the gene matches. CDR3 in amino acids: CASSPGGDRATEAFF. In DNA form, the CDR3 reads TGTGCCAGCAGCCCGGGTGGGGACAGAGCGACTGAAGCTTTCTTT.

V is TRBV30 and J is TRBJ2-1; 10 positions agree with TRBD2. This CDR3 region has 13 residues. CDR1 and CDR2 (germline): GTSNPN, SVGIG (reference sequence). The CDR3 DNA reads TGTGCGATGTCTAGCGGGAGCTACAATGAGCAGTTCTTC. It encodes CAMSSGSYNEQFF. Looking up the rest from reference TRBV30 and TRBJ2-1 gives the full variable domain: SQTIHQWPATLVQPVGSPLSLECTVEGTSNPNLYWYRQAAGRGLQLLFYSVGIGQISSEVPQNLSASRPQDRQFILSSKKLLLSDSGFYLCAMSSGSYNEQFFGPGTRLTVL.

The chain has TRBV15 and TRBJ2-1; possibly TRBD2 for D (5 bases). The V gene's germline CDR1 is LNHNV and CDR2 YYDKDF (reference sequence). The CDR3 contains 17 residues. The V gene lost 1 base and the J gene lost 2 bases, with 15 bases spanning the gap. The CDR3: CATSRGEGAVTYNEQFF. CDR3 DNA: TGTGCCACCAGCAGAGGGGAAGGAGCGGTAACCTACAATGAGCAGTTCTTC.

The J gene is TRBJ2-5, the V gene TRBV27, with 14 positions matching TRBD2. The DNA end lines up better with TRBJ2-7; the J call may be wrong. CDR3 length equals 16 residues. The germline V gene has CDR1 MNHEY and CDR2 SMNVEV (reference sequence). The DNA of the CDR3 is TGTGCCAGCAGTCAACCGGGACTAGCGGGAGATTACGAGCAGTACTTC. This translates into CASSQPGLAGDYEQYF.

The chain carries TRBV7-8 and TRBJ2-7, with a weak D call TRBD2 (6 bases). In germline, CDR1 is SGHVS, CDR2 FQNEAQ. V was pared by 7 bases and J by 6 bases, with 16 bases between. This CDR3 region has 13 residues. CDR3 in amino acids: CASTLGGRIEQYF. The DNA for the CDR3 is TGTGCCAGCACCCTAGGAGGGAGAATCGAGCAGTACTTC.

This sequence joins TRBV9 and TRBJ2-7, with 7 bases aligning to TRBD1. Germline values: CDR1 SGDLS, CDR2 YYNGEE. The trim removed 0 bases at V and 5 bases at J, leaving 5 bases unmatched. The CDR3 extends over 14 amino acids. CDR3 residues: CASSVGQGNHEQYF. For the CDR3, the DNA is TGTGCCAGCAGCGTAGGACAGGGTAACCACGAGCAGTACTTC.

This chain uses TRBV28 with TRBJ1-4, with D unclear. CDR3 length equals 15 residues. Trimming shortened V by 5 bases and J by 7 bases, and 17 bases separated the two germline ends. Germline V CDR1 and CDR2: MDHEN, SYDVKM. DNA of the CDR3: TGTGCCAGCAGTAGACTAGGACCATCGGGTGAAAAACTGTTTTTT. Translation gives CASSRLGPSGEKLFF.

The V and J genes are TRBV19 and TRBJ1-1, with D hard to call. The V end was cut by 3 bases, the J end by 3 bases, with 11 bases between. CDR1 LNHDA and CDR2 SQIVND come from the germline V gene (reference sequence). The CDR3 loop spans 14 amino acids. DNA for the CDR3: TGTGCCAGTAGTATCCGGGGTAGGGACACTGAAGCTTTCTTT. Encoded protein: CASSIRGRDTEAFF.

DNA of the CDR3: TGTGCCAGCAGCCCAGATTCAGGGTGGGGGAACACCGGGGAGCTGTTTTTT. Protein: CASSPDSGWGNTGELFF. The chain links TRBV7-3 to TRBJ2-2, with a weak D call TRBD1 (5 bases). The CDR3 is 17 amino acids. Germline V gene data show CDR1 as SGHTA and CDR2 as FQGTGA. V gave up 5 bases and J gave up 1 base, with 17 bases separating them.

This clone was observed a few times. This chain links TRBV27 with TRBJ2-4; 10 bases map to TRBD1. V lost 2 bases and J lost 8; bases outside the gene matches: 3. From germline, CDR1 is MNHEY and CDR2 SMNVEV (reference sequence). The CDR3 spans 14 residues. This chain's CDR3 is CASSLRDRGDIQYF. The CDR3 DNA reads as TGTGCCAGCAGTTTAAGGGACAGGGGTGACATTCAGTACTTC.